Sequencing of this T cell receptor (beta chain) was carried out in a study of cytomegalovirus exposure and HLA in healthy donors. For the study at large: The study placed about 81% of its 398 genotyped donors in the Caucasian-associated ancestry cluster.

PCR used 60 Vbeta primers and 13 Jbeta primers. TCRdb keeps only in-frame clones here, not all; method: immunoSEQ multiplex PCR. Among 70,000 or so clones listed, more than 75% were seen once. The CDR3 has 14 residues. Per the germline V gene, CDR1 is SGDLS and CDR2 is YYNGEE. Germline trimming cut 4 bases from V and 2 bases from J; bases unmatched to any gene: 3. Points from the study as a whole: Altogether, 150 to 200 TCR beta chains were recorded as cytomegalovirus-associated. A classifier reportedly called cytomegalovirus status with high sensitivity and specificity. Whilst most TCR sequences proved rare, a subset of public TCRs occurred across many donors.

With regard to this clone: Its antigen remains unidentified.

Sequenced sample: PBMCs. The chain uses TRBV9 and TRBJ1-2; 9 nucleotides line up with TRBD1. This clonotype originated in a man aged 18 to 35 in good health and CMV-seronegative. CDR3 residues: CASSSGTGNYGYTF. The CDR3 nucleotides are TGTGCCAGCAGCTCAGGGACAGGGAACTATGGCTACACCTTC.